This TCR beta chain was found in a study of blood T cell repertoires in COVID-19. Libraries were prepared by immunoSEQ multiplex PCR; TCRdb keeps only in-frame clonotypes and omits some of them. The sample lists some 200,000 clones; more than 80% were seen once. CDR3 size: 15 residues. The V gene lost 4 bases and the J gene lost 1 base, with 13 bases spanning the gap. Germline assignment: CDR1 SGHRS and CDR2 YFSETQ. The receptor was derived from a woman aged 40-49 years with acute COVID-19. What was sequenced was PBMCs or T cells enriched from blood (not recorded which). The rearrangement uses TRBV5-1 and TRBJ2-3; the D gene is possibly TRBD2 (6 bases). DNA of the CDR3: TGCGCCAGCAGCCCGGGACTGCTGGGCACAGATACGCAGTATTTT. Protein: CASSPGLLGTDTQYF. Full variable domain (missing parts from reference TRBV5-1 and TRBJ2-3): KAGVTQTPRYLIKTRGQQVTLSCSPISGHRSVSWYQQTPGQGLQFLFEYFSETQRNKGNFPGRFSGRQFSNSRSEMNVSTLELGDSALYLCASSPGLLGTDTQYFGPGTRLTVL.